This T cell receptor beta chain is drawn from a study of T-cell memory formation after mild COVID-19. Findings and limits, study-wide: Balance between CD4 and CD8 was seen in clones contracting day 15 to 85, and a CD4+ lean was seen in later expanders. CM and EM subsets held most contracting CD4+ clones; EMRA held CD8+ ones.

This clonotype has just a few counts. Its antigen is currently unknown. Germline lookup yields CDR1 SGDLS and CDR2 YYNGEE. This CDR3 contains 15 residues. With V trimmed by 0 bases and J by 4 bases, 0 bases remained unmatched. TCRdb ran MiXCR on the 5' RACE reads and lists one entry per CDR3 protein. The data contain some 440,000 distinct CDR3 sequences, roughly 25% of them singletons. The sequencing sample was made of PBMCs or a T cell subset sorted from them (not recorded which). The chain has TRBV9 and TRBJ2-5, with 13 bases lining up with TRBD2. The TCR was taken from an adult woman who had mild COVID-19 (a few samples of this study predate the infection). Cell type and time point are not known. The CDR3 sequence: CASSVGTSGGETQYF. The CDR3 coding sequence is TGTGCCAGCAGCGTAGGGACTAGCGGGGGAGAGACCCAGTACTTC.